Listed here is a single TCR beta chain. Its recognized antigen is unknown. No quality values exist for individual bases; no much larger clone is one base distant. This sample is drawn from a study of low-dose radiotherapy and immunotherapy resistance in tumors (dated by TCRdb to the early 2020s). About the full investigation: In Cohort 1, each fraction delivered 0.5 Gy every 2 weeks, and the prescribed total PTV dose was 6.5 Gy. Cyclophosphamide 200 mg/m2 was administered intravenously every two weeks, one day before each radiation and immunotherapy administration. Aspirin 300 mg was taken orally once daily by patients for four cycles, starting on cycle 1 day 1. The translational analysis covered eight patients: three from the first dose cohort and the first five from the second dose cohort. Patients were given nivolumab as a 240 mg flat dose every two weeks and ipilimumab at 1 mg/kg every six weeks, with both drugs delivered intravenously. Cohort 2 received 1 Gy per fraction every two weeks, with a total of 13 Gy over 26 weeks. Randomization of trial participants into treatment groups was not performed.

Per the publication, the time point label means: after trial treatment. The treatment or condition label on this specimen signifies: LDRT plus nivolumab, ipilimumab, low-dose cyclophosphamide and aspirin (RACIN trial). Donors were enrolled in RACIN, a single-arm phase I dose-escalation trial combining nivolumab, ipilimumab, aspirin, low-dose cyclophosphamide and low-dose radiotherapy. Eligible patients had advanced, TIL-negative solid tumors. Trimming accounts for 2 bases at V and 6 bases at J, while the number of junction bases matched to no gene is 15. CDR1 and CDR2, looked up from the germline V gene (reference sequence), are GTSNPN and SVGIG. The CDR3 sequence holds 16 residues, the cysteine and phenylalanine included. The sequence is cut down to CDR3 DNA, 48 bases in frame from base 1. The sequencing machine was an Illumina HiSeq 2500. First-strand cDNA was synthesized using Superscript III and a set of TRAV- and TRBV-specific primers, so that both TCRalpha and TCRbeta chains were covered. A roughly 20-cycle PCR with Phusion amplified the TCRs, pairing a constant-region primer with the adapter that was attached to the V primers. The MessageAmp II aRNA Amplification Kit was used to amplify the isolated mRNA, with in vitro transcription run for approximately 15 hours at 37 degrees C. The Dynabeads mRNA DIRECT Purification Kit was used to isolate mRNA for TCR sequencing. Indexed Illumina adapters were added in a second Phusion PCR of approximately 25 cycles, after which AMPure XP beads were used to purify the products. In the paper's pipeline: Using custom Perl scripts, TCR sequences that encoded the same protein were pooled, out-of-frame sequences were dropped, and the abundance of each clonotype was calculated. Any TCR sequence supported by only a single read was excluded from analysis. Shannon entropy, Gini index, clonality, richness, and the frequency of TCRs shared between repertoires were included as repertoire metrics. TCRdb trimmed public reads at Q25 via fastp, called clones via MiXCR and kept in-frame beta chains. Identical CDR3 protein sequences are pooled into one entry, listed with their most common genes and DNA. The V and J calls here are based on TCRdb, not the publication. The sample table holds tens of thousands of distinct CDR3 sequences, of which 20% were seen once. About 13% of the sample rests with the top ten.

In this chain, TRBV30 is recombined with TRBJ2-7; 8 bases in the junction line up with TRBD2. Here the sequenced sample was PBMCs, taken after low-dose radiotherapy plus immunotherapy. This clonotype was sampled from a female donor with ovarian cancer. The DNA sequence is given as TGTGCCTGGAGTTCAAGCGGAAGGGGACTAGTCTCCGAGCAGTACTTC. Translated, this is CAWSSSGRGLVSEQYF.